One and the same sample provided the 27 T cell receptor beta chains below, sequenced in a study of vaccination and CD4 T cells after COVID-19. No antigens are known for them. At the Johns Hopkins FTIC core, DNA taken from cultured CD4+ T cells was sequenced by way of the Oncomine TCR Beta short-read assay. TCRdb fed the PCR reads into MiXCR, producing one record per CDR3 protein. The repertoire holds a few thousand distinct CDR3 sequences, roughly a third seen once, with approximately 35% in the top ten. As for treatment: roughly 10-day PBMC culture with coronavirus spike peptide pools or control peptides (ViraFEST assay). The sequenced material came from CD4+ T cells from blood, cultured in vitro. These receptor sequences come from a human donor who had recovered from COVID-19.

The rearrangement joins TRBV6-1 to TRBJ1-2, with D possibly being TRBD1 (5 bases). CDR3 length equals 15 residues. Germline CDR1 reads MNHNS; CDR2 reads SASEGT. The ends were cut back, 8 bases at V and 3 bases at J, with 19 bases in the middle. The CDR3 nucleotides are TGTGCCAGCTGTCGGGGACCTAGTGGAGACTATGGCTACACCTTC. This translates into CASCRGPSGDYGYTF.

A few counts support this clonotype. CDR3 protein: CASGSPPDNSPLHF. The DNA for the CDR3 is TGTGCTAGTGGTTCCCCCCCCGATAATTCACCCCTCCACTTT. This sequence joins TRBV12-5 and TRBJ1-6, with no clear D. Germline values: CDR1 LGHNT, CDR2 FRNRAP. The V end lost 4 bases, the J end lost 5 bases, and 9 bases lay between the germline ends. This CDR3 has 14 amino acids.

The table lists this clonotype with a few counts. J is TRBJ1-2 and V is TRBV3-1; D is possibly TRBD1 (6 bases). Germline V lookup: CDR1 LGHDT, CDR2 YNNKEL (reference sequence). V dropped 5 bases and J dropped 7 bases, with 17 bases sitting between them. This CDR3 contains 14 residues. The DNA for the CDR3 is TGTGCCAGCAGCTCCAAGAGGGGGTCGAGTGGCTACACCTTC. This codes for CASSSKRGSSGYTF.

By its share, this clonotype is large. The chain links TRBV18 to TRBJ2-4, with D perhaps matching TRBD1 (6 bases). Germline lookup yields CDR1 KGHSH and CDR2 LQKENI. V was shortened by 3 bases and J by 0 bases, with 15 bases between the two germline ends. The CDR3 length is 17 residues. As DNA, the CDR3 is TGTGCCAGCTCACCCACTACGGTAGGGGGAGCCAAAAACATTCAGTACTTC. Amino acids: CASSPTTVGGAKNIQYF.

This sequence joins TRBV21-1 and TRBJ2-7; TRBD1, the table's D call, was not compared with the DNA. TRBV21-1 is a known pseudogene. The CDR3 covers 16 residues. The CDR3: CASSKAGAGSPYEQYF. The DNA for the CDR3 is TGTGCCAGCAGCAAAGCAGGGGCAGGTTCCCCCTACGAGCAGTACTTC.

V usage is TRBV21-1 and J usage is TRBJ1-1. TRBV21-1 is reported as a pseudogene. The CDR3 runs 12 residues. CDR3 loop: CASKRGNTEAFF. CDR3 DNA: TGTGCCAGCAAGCGGGGGAACACTGAAGCTTTCTTT.

This clonotype is categorized as large. V and J are TRBV18 and TRBJ1-5; tentatively, D is TRBD1 (5 bases). Germline V gene lookup returns CDR1 KGHSH and CDR2 LQKENI. V lost 2 bases and J 9 bases, leaving 17 bases between the germline ends. The CDR3 covers 15 residues. The CDR3 region has the DNA TGTGCCAGCTCACCAACCAAACAGGCTATTGGGCCCCAGCATTTT. This gives the protein CASSPTKQAIGPQHF.

The chain uses TRBV4-2 and TRBJ2-7; 11 positions agree with TRBD1. This CDR3 contains 15 residues. Unmatched junction bases numbered 4, after V lost 2 bases and J lost 4 bases. CDR1 LGHNA and CDR2 YNFKEQ come from the germline V gene. The CDR3 coding sequence is TGTGCCAGCAGCCAAAGAGGACAGGGGGCATACGAGCAGTACTTC. Translating gives CASSQRGQGAYEQYF.

The chain combines TRBV7-9 with TRBJ2-3, with D possibly matching TRBD2 (6 bases). The CDR3 is 15 residues long. The germline CDR1 and CDR2 sequences are SEHNR and FQNEAQ (reference sequence). Trimming cost V 5 bases and J 5 bases, with 17 bases left between them. The CDR3 loop is CASSADGGGLDTQYF. CDR3 in DNA: TGTGCCAGCAGCGCGGACGGGGGAGGATTAGATACGCAGTATTTT.

This chain connects TRBV5-4 to TRBJ1-2; D is possibly TRBD1 (6 bases). Germline CDR1 and CDR2: SGHNT and YYREEE (reference sequence). The CDR3 sequence is 15 residues long. With 0 bases removed from V and 4 bases from J, the gap between germline ends came to 13 bases. In DNA form, the CDR3 reads TGTGCCAGCAGCTTGGGGCAGAACAGGGTCTATGGCTACACCTTC. Its protein is CASSLGQNRVYGYTF.

This clonotype turned up a few times. This chain connects TRBV20-1 to TRBJ2-3; D is undetermined. Trimming shortened V by 6 bases and J by 2 bases, and 9 bases separated the two germline ends. Germline CDR1 DFQATT, CDR2 SNEGSKA (reference sequence). The CDR3 extends over 12 amino acids. DNA for the CDR3: TGCAGTGCGCTAGAGAACACAGATACGCAGTATTTT. Protein sequence: CSALENTDTQYF.

The rearrangement uses TRBV7-9 and TRBJ2-1, with 10 bases that match TRBD1. The CDR3 has 15 residues. Germline-derived CDR1 and CDR2 are SEHNR and FQNEAQ (reference sequence). The trim removed 5 bases at V and 4 bases at J, leaving 5 bases unmatched. CDR3 protein: CASSKDRGQYNEQFF. The CDR3 DNA reads as TGTGCCAGCAGCAAAGACAGGGGGCAGTACAATGAGCAGTTCTTC.

This chain connects TRBV12-3 or TRBV12-4 to TRBJ1-5; 8 bases are a match to TRBD1. The CDR3 spans 15 residues. V lost 6 bases to trimming and J lost 6 bases; unmatched junction nucleotides: 10. The CDR3 sequence: CASRGAGGMGQPQHF. The CDR3 bases are TGTGCCAGCAGGGGGGCAGGGGGCATGGGTCAGCCCCAGCATTTT.

This clonotype appeared a few times. This chain uses TRBV19 with TRBJ2-7; 8 bases align to TRBD2. Germline assignment: CDR1 LNHDA and CDR2 SQIVND (reference sequence). The trim removed 6 bases at V and 3 bases at J, leaving 7 bases unmatched. The CDR3 has 14 amino acids. The CDR3 reads CASSVAGSLYEQYF. CDR3 bases: TGTGCCAGTAGCGTAGCGGGGTCGCTCTACGAGCAGTACTTC.

By proportion, this clonotype is large. The chain joins TRBV6-5 to TRBJ1-1; 7 bases map to TRBD1. The V segment lost 2 bases and the J segment 10 bases; nucleotides outside the gene matches: 10. The CDR3 runs 14 residues. The germline CDR1 and CDR2 sequences are MNHEY and SVGAGI. The CDR3: CASSYPEGQSLAFF. DNA for the CDR3: TGTGCCAGCAGTTACCCCGAGGGACAGTCATTAGCTTTCTTT.

This clonotype came up a few times. As DNA, the CDR3 is TGTGCCATCAGTGAATCAGGGGGCGGCTATGGCTACACCTTC. Amino acids: CAISESGGGYGYTF. V is TRBV10-3 and J is TRBJ1-2, with 8 bases identical to TRBD1. V shed 3 bases and J 4 bases; nucleotides not matched to a gene: 4. The V gene's germline CDR1 is ENHRY and CDR2 SYGVKD. CDR3 length: 14 amino acids.

The J gene is TRBJ1-1, the V gene TRBV30, with TRBD1 matching 7 bases. Germline CDR1 reads GTSNPN; CDR2 reads SVGIG (reference sequence). The CDR3 contains 15 residues. Trimming cost V 4 bases and J 3 bases; bases outside gene matches: 11. CDR3 sequence (DNA): TGTGCCTGGAAGACATACAGGGGATACGACACTGAAGCTTTCTTT. Protein sequence: CAWKTYRGYDTEAFF.

This rearrangement joins TRBV5-1 to TRBJ2-5; 7 nucleotides align to TRBD1. Germline values: CDR1 SGHRS, CDR2 YFSETQ. This CDR3 spans 14 amino acids. Losses at the gene ends were 0 bases for V and 4 bases for J; bases not matched to a gene: 3. CDR3 sequence reads: CASSLVSGGETQYF. DNA of the CDR3: TGCGCCAGCAGCTTGGTATCAGGGGGAGAGACCCAGTACTTC.

Relative to its sample, this clonotype is medium-sized. CDR3 protein: CATSDSQGGEETQYF. CDR3 sequence (DNA): TGTGCCACCAGTGATTCCCAGGGAGGGGAGGAGACCCAGTACTTC. The chain employs TRBV24-1 and TRBJ2-5; TRBD2 matches 7 bases. In germline, CDR1 is KGHDR, CDR2 SFDVKD. V lost 2 bases to trimming and J lost 5 bases; unmatched junction nucleotides: 7. The CDR3 length is 15 residues.

J is TRBJ1-3 and V is TRBV4-1; TRBD1 agrees at 7 bases. With V trimmed by 2 bases and J by 4 bases, 5 bases remained unmatched. CDR3 length equals 15 residues. CDR1 MGHRA and CDR2 YSYEKL come from the germline V gene. As DNA, the CDR3 is TGCGCCAGCAGCCAACGACAGGGTCTCGGAAACACCATATATTTT. It yields the protein CASSQRQGLGNTIYF.

This clonotype is labeled as medium-sized. The chain links TRBV20-1 to TRBJ2-1; D not resolved. There are 14 residues in the CDR3. Deletions cut 3 bases from V and 4 bases from J, with 13 bases between. Germline V gene data show CDR1 as DFQATT and CDR2 as SNEGSKA (reference sequence). CDR3 nucleotide sequence: TGCAGTGCTAGTTTGTCTGCTGGGTACAATGAGCAGTTCTTC. Its protein product is CSASLSAGYNEQFF.

This clonotype is labeled as medium-sized. The chain combines TRBV20-1 with TRBJ1-5, with D maybe TRBD1 (5 bases). V was pared by 1 base and J by 6 bases, with 16 bases between. The CDR3 runs to 15 residues. From germline, CDR1 is DFQATT and CDR2 SNEGSKA (reference sequence). The CDR3 is CSARVGAGHSQPQHF. CDR3 DNA: TGCAGTGCTAGAGTAGGTGCGGGGCACAGTCAGCCCCAGCATTTT.

The chain employs TRBV3-1 and TRBJ1-2; TRBD1 matches 7 bases. The CDR3 loop spans 14 amino acids. The V and J ends lost 6 bases and 2 bases, in that order; junction bases with no gene match: 6. Germline CDR1 is LGHDT and CDR2 is YNNKEL (reference sequence). Written as DNA, the CDR3 is TGTGCCAGCAGGAAGGGGGCGACGAACTATGGCTACACCTTC. Translated: CASRKGATNYGYTF. Based on the CDR3 plus reference TRBV3-1 and TRBJ1-2, the full variable domain is DTAVSQTPKYLVTQMGNDKSIKCEQNLGHDTMYWYKQDSKKFLKIMFSYNNKELIINETVPNRFSPKSPDKAHLNLHINSLELGDSAVYFCASRKGATNYGYTFGSGTRLTVV.

This clonotype was counted between two and nine times. The chain recombines TRBV5-1 with TRBJ1-1; a weak D match, TRBD1 (6 bases). The V end lost 0 bases, the J end lost 4 bases, and 13 bases lay between the germline ends. From germline, CDR1 is SGHRS and CDR2 YFSETQ. The CDR3 is 15 residues long. Here the CDR3 DNA reads TGCGCCAGCAGCTTGGCAGGCCAGGGGCCCACTGAAGCTTTCTTT. This codes for CASSLAGQGPTEAFF.

The chain links TRBV11-2 to TRBJ2-3; D not resolved. Germline CDR1 is SGHAT and CDR2 is FQNNGV. Trimming cost V 0 bases and J 2 bases, with 12 bases left between them. The CDR3 contains 16 residues. The CDR3 sequence is CASSLDRGFTTDTQYF. In DNA, the CDR3 is TGTGCCAGCAGCTTAGATCGAGGCTTCACCACAGATACGCAGTATTTT.

This clonotype has a handful of counts. The rearrangement links TRBV6-1 to TRBJ1-4; D is uncertain. Per germline, CDR1 MNHNS and CDR2 SASEGT. V gave up 4 bases and J gave up 6 bases, with 12 bases separating them. The CDR3 totals 14 residues. CDR3 protein: CASSGGMRYEKLFF. The CDR3 bases are TGTGCCAGCAGTGGAGGGATGCGGTATGAAAAACTGTTTTTT.

The gene calls are TRBV5-1 and TRBJ1-6; the match to TRBD1 covers 9 bases. The J segment lost 6 bases and the V segment lost 2 bases, leaving 15 bases of the junction unmatched. Germline V CDR1 and CDR2: SGHRS, YFSETQ. This CDR3 region has 19 residues. The CDR3 here is CASSFNFLGMTGGNSPLHF. CDR3 DNA sequence: TGCGCCAGCAGCTTTAATTTTTTGGGGATGACAGGGGGTAATTCACCCCTCCACTTT.